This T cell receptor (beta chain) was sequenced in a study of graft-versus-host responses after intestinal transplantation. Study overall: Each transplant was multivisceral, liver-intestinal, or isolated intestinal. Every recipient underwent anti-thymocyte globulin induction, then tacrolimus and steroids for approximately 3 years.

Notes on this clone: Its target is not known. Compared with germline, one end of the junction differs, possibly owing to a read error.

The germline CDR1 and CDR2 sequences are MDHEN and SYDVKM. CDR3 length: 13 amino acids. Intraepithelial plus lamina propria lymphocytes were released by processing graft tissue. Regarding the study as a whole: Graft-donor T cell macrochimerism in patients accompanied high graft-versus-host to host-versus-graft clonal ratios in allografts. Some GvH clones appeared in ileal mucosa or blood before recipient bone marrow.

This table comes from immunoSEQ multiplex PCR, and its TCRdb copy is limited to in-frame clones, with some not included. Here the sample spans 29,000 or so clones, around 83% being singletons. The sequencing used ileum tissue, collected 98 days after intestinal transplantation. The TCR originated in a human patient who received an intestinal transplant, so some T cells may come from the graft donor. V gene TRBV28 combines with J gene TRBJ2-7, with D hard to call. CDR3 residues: CATSPAISYEQYF. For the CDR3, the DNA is TGTGCCACCAGTCCAGCTATTTCCTACGAGCAGTACTTC.